Here is one TCR beta chain with its context. Produced via immunoSEQ multiplex PCR; TCRdb's table is partial and in-frame only. The data show 100,000 to 150,000 clones, over 75% seen once. This sample was included in a study of blood T cell repertoires in COVID-19. The sample consisted of peripheral blood. This TCR came from a man older than 75 with active or convalescent COVID-19.

CDR3 DNA sequence: TGTGCCAGCAGCTTGGATTCTGGACTAGCGGGAGTTGGAGATACGCAGTATTTT. Its translation: CASSLDSGLAGVGDTQYF. V is TRBV5-4 and J is TRBJ2-3; TRBD2 matches 13 bases. Germline CDR1 and CDR2: SGHNT and YYREEE (reference sequence). The CDR3 is 18 amino acids. The ends lost 0 bases at V and 5 bases at J; junction bases unmatched: 9.